One sample yielded the 27 T cell receptor beta chains listed below, sequenced in a study of T cell responses to AZD1222 COVID-19 vaccine. Measured with immunoSEQ multiplex PCR; TCRdb has only the in-frame clones, and not every one. Here the sample spans some 200,000 clones, more than 80% being singletons. The specimen was peripheral blood, collected on day 0 of AZD1222 vaccination. All receptors come from an adult in good health.

The chain recombines TRBV19 with TRBJ1-3; D remains unclear. Trimming cost V 3 bases and J 7 bases, with 13 bases left between them. Germline assignment: CDR1 LNHDA and CDR2 SQIVND (reference sequence). The CDR3 covers 14 residues. The CDR3: CASSIAGRKNTIYF. For the CDR3, the DNA is TGTGCCAGTAGTATTGCTGGGCGAAAGAACACCATATATTTT.

The chain couples TRBV5-1 to TRBJ1-4, with D perhaps matching TRBD1 (5 bases). Trimming removed 0 bases at V and 6 bases at J, with 9 bases between. The CDR3 length is 14 residues. The V gene's germline CDR1 is SGHRS and CDR2 YFSETQ. In nucleotides, the CDR3 is TGCGCCAGCAGCTTGGAACAAGGGGATGAAAAACTGTTTTTT. Protein: CASSLEQGDEKLFF.

The CDR3 reads CASSEPGALRRNQYF. The CDR3 DNA sequence: TGCGCCAGCAGTGAACCAGGGGCCCTCCGCAGGAACCAGTACTTC. This sequence joins TRBV10-2 and TRBJ2-5; a possible D gene is TRBD1 (6 bases). The V end lost 3 bases, the J end lost 10 bases, and 21 bases lay between the germline ends. The CDR3 spans 15 residues. The germline V gene has CDR1 WSHSY and CDR2 SAAADI.

The chain employs TRBV18 and TRBJ2-2; D may be TRBD1 or TRBD2 (5 bases each). V was cut by 3 bases and J by 5 bases, with 13 bases left in between. Per the germline V gene, CDR1 is KGHSH and CDR2 is LQKENI. This CDR3 has 15 residues. CDR3 sequence (DNA): TGTGCCAGCTCACCGTACCAGGGAGAGACCGGGGAGCTGTTTTTT. It translates to CASSPYQGETGELFF.

The gene calls are TRBV6-2 or TRBV6-3 and TRBJ2-3; D remains ambiguous. V was clipped by 5 bases and J by 3 bases, with 21 bases between them. The CDR3 loop spans 17 amino acids. Germline V CDR1 and CDR2: MNHEY, SVGEGT. DNA for the CDR3: TGTGCCAGCAGTCAAACACACCCATCCAGCATGACAGATACGCAGTATTTT. It encodes CASSQTHPSSMTDTQYF.

The chain joins TRBV6-6 to TRBJ2-1, with 7 nucleotides matching TRBD2. The junction had 16 bases not matched to a gene; V was cut back by 5 bases and J by 6 bases. From germline, CDR1 is MNHNY and CDR2 SVGAGI (reference sequence). The CDR3 extends over 17 amino acids. CDR3 amino acids: CASSPALRLAMFNEQFF. CDR3 nucleotides: TGTGCCAGCAGTCCTGCCCTTAGACTAGCAATGTTCAATGAGCAGTTCTTC.

This clone was seen only once. This chain links TRBV2 with TRBJ1-5, with D perhaps matching TRBD1 (5 bases). The germline V gene encodes CDR1 SNHLY and CDR2 FYNNEI. V shed 8 bases and J shed 0 bases, with 17 bases lying between them. This CDR3 contains 16 residues. The CDR3 coding sequence is TGTGCCAGCGAGCAGGGAGCCTCCTATAGCAATCAGCCCCAGCATTTT. Its protein product is CASEQGASYSNQPQHF. Full variable domain (rest looked up from reference TRBV2 and TRBJ1-5): EPEVTQTPSHQVTQMGQEVILRCVPISNHLYFYWYRQILGQKVEFLVSFYNNEISEKSEIFDDQFSVERPDGSNFTLKIRSTKLEDSAMYFCASEQGASYSNQPQHFGDGTRLSIL.

This clone was detected once. The chain carries TRBV25-1 and TRBJ1-4; D is perhaps TRBD1 (6 bases). The CDR3 is 17 residues long. The germline gives CDR1 MGHDK, CDR2 SYGVNS. Trimming shortened V by 2 bases and J by 3 bases, and 16 bases separated the two germline ends. The CDR3 reads CASSEPGRGGANEKLFF. CDR3 coding DNA: TGTGCCAGCAGTGAACCTGGAAGGGGGGGAGCTAATGAAAAACTGTTTTTT.

The J gene is TRBJ1-1, the V gene TRBV10-3; the D is unclear. Germline V CDR1 and CDR2: ENHRY, SYGVKD. CDR3 length: 11 amino acids. Trimming pared 8 bases from V and 5 bases from J, leaving 9 bases between. CDR3 DNA: TGTGCCATCGCGGAAGAGACTGAAGCTTTCTTT. This sequence encodes CAIAEETEAFF.

The chain uses TRBV7-9 and TRBJ2-1; the match to TRBD2 covers 12 bases. Germline-derived CDR1 and CDR2 are SEHNR and FQNEAQ (reference sequence). This CDR3 region has 16 residues. With V trimmed by 1 base and J by 10 bases, 8 bases remained unmatched. As DNA, the CDR3 is TGTGCCAGCAGCTTAGGTGGGTCTAGCGGGAGGGACGAGCAGTTCTTC. It codes for CASSLGGSSGRDEQFF.

This clone was recorded once. The chain uses TRBV5-1 and TRBJ2-2, with 11 positions matching TRBD2. From germline, CDR1 is SGHRS and CDR2 YFSETQ. J lost 2 bases, V lost 3 bases, and 6 bases had no gene match. The CDR3 extends over 17 amino acids. The CDR3, as DNA: TGCGCCAGCAGCTCCCTTAGCGGGGGGGCAAACACCGGGGAGCTGTTTTTT. Residues: CASSSLSGGANTGELFF.

This rearrangement joins TRBV27 to TRBJ1-6, with D unresolved. The V end lost 8 bases, the J end lost 8 bases, and 10 bases lay between the germline ends. The germline CDR1 and CDR2 sequences are MNHEY and SMNVEV (reference sequence). The CDR3 spans 12 residues. The DNA for the CDR3 is TGTGCCAGCGGGATCTGGGATTCACCCCTCCACTTT. It is translated as CASGIWDSPLHF.

The chain combines TRBV5-1 with TRBJ2-1; D is undetermined. Germline V gene sequence: CDR1 SGHRS, CDR2 YFSETQ. The V gene lost 9 bases and the J gene lost 1 base, with 11 bases spanning the gap. The CDR3 is 13 amino acids. The CDR3 DNA is TGCGCCACCCGGACGGATTCCTACAATGAGCAGTTCTTC. It encodes CATRTDSYNEQFF.

This chain links TRBV18 with TRBJ2-3; 11 nucleotides align to TRBD1. The CDR3 consists of 14 residues. CDR1 and CDR2 from the germline V gene are KGHSH and LQKENI. V lost 4 bases to trimming and J lost 6 bases; unmatched junction nucleotides: 3. The CDR3 loop reads CASSQGQGVDTQYF. The CDR3 DNA follows: TGTGCCAGCTCACAGGGACAGGGGGTGGATACGCAGTATTTT. The whole variable domain, filled in from reference TRBV18 and TRBJ2-3, reads NAGVMQNPRHLVRRRGQEARLRCSPMKGHSHVYWYRQLPEEGLKFMVYLQKENIIDESGMPKERFSAEFPKEGPSILRIQQVVRGDSAAYFCASSQGQGVDTQYFGPGTRLTVL.

The chain combines TRBV9 with TRBJ2-7; 8 bases fit TRBD1. The V segment lost 4 bases and the J segment 4 bases; nucleotides outside the gene matches: 10. The CDR3 spans 15 residues. CDR1 and CDR2 (germline): SGDLS, YYNGEE. The CDR3 DNA sequence: TGTGCCAGCAGCTTTTGGACAGGGCCCCAATACGAGCAGTACTTC. Amino acid sequence: CASSFWTGPQYEQYF.

This rearrangement joins TRBV5-4 to TRBJ2-7; 8 bases map to TRBD2. Looked up from germline, CDR1 is SGHNT and CDR2 is YYREEE (reference sequence). V shed 0 bases and J 4 bases; nucleotides not matched to a gene: 9. This CDR3 spans 16 amino acids. CDR3 DNA sequence: TGTGCCAGCAGCTTGGGGACGGGGACTAGAGTTTACGAGCAGTACTTC. Its protein product is CASSLGTGTRVYEQYF.

The chain recombines TRBV7-9 with TRBJ2-1, with 7 bases matching TRBD2. In germline, CDR1 is SEHNR, CDR2 FQNEAQ (reference sequence). The CDR3 has 16 residues. Losses at the gene ends were 5 bases for V and 6 bases for J; bases not matched to a gene: 13. The DNA of the CDR3 is TGTGCCAGCAGCCCAAGGGGTGGGACTATCAGCAATGAGCAGTTCTTC. Translating gives CASSPRGGTISNEQFF.

V usage is TRBV6-5 and J usage is TRBJ1-2, with D perhaps matching TRBD1 (6 bases). Per the germline V gene, CDR1 is MNHEY and CDR2 is SVGAGI. Trimming pared 6 bases from V and 2 bases from J, leaving 16 bases between. The CDR3 runs 15 residues. DNA of the CDR3: TGTGCCAGCAGACTACAGGGAAGGAGCAACTATGGCTACACCTTC. Translation: CASRLQGRSNYGYTF.

The rearrangement uses TRBV19 and TRBJ1-2; TRBD1 matches 7 bases. The CDR3 has 17 amino acids. Looked up from germline, CDR1 is LNHDA and CDR2 is SQIVND (reference sequence). V shed 6 bases and J 4 bases; nucleotides not matched to a gene: 17. CDR3 sequence: CASRVGGQPRGSYGYTF. The CDR3, as DNA: TGTGCCAGTAGAGTCGGGGGACAGCCTAGGGGAAGCTATGGCTACACCTTC. The variable domain in full, completed from reference TRBV19 and TRBJ1-2, reads DGGITQSPKYLFRKEGQNVTLSCEQNLNHDAMYWYRQDPGQGLRLIYYSQIVNDFQKGDIAEGYSVSREKKESFPLTVTSAQKNPTAFYLCASRVGGQPRGSYGYTFGSGTRLTVV.

The chain employs TRBV11-2 and TRBJ2-5, with D possibly being TRBD2 (6 bases). Per germline, CDR1 SGHAT and CDR2 FQNNGV. Trimming left V 5 bases short and J 5 bases short, with 12 bases between. The CDR3 has 13 residues. CDR3 DNA sequence: TGTGCCAGCAGCCAGGGAGGTTTTGAGACCCAGTACTTC. Its protein is CASSQGGFETQYF.

The V gene is TRBV3-1 (or the pseudogene TRBV3-2), the J gene TRBJ2-1; D is ambiguous. Trimming left V 7 bases short and J 6 bases short, with 19 bases between. The length of the CDR3 is 15 residues. The germline gives CDR1 LGHDT, CDR2 YNNKEL (reference sequence). The CDR3 reads CASTLGRRALNEQFF. In DNA form, the CDR3 reads TGTGCCAGCACCCTCGGGCGAAGGGCCCTCAATGAGCAGTTCTTC.

The chain carries TRBV19 and TRBJ2-7, with D tentatively TRBD2 (5 bases). CDR3 length equals 12 residues. The V end lost 6 bases, the J end lost 4 bases, and 10 bases lay between the germline ends. The V gene's germline CDR1 is LNHDA and CDR2 SQIVND (reference sequence). The CDR3 spells CASSRGAYEQYF. As DNA, the CDR3 is TGTGCCAGTAGCCGGGGAGCATACGAGCAGTACTTC.

The CDR3 reads CATSDLSGCQGDTALSGANVLTF. CDR3 DNA: TGTGCCACCAGTGATTTATCGGGATGTCAGGGGGACACCGCGCTCTCTGGGGCCAACGTCCTGACTTTC. This rearrangement joins TRBV24-1 to TRBJ2-6, with 7 bases matching TRBD1. CDR1 is KGHDR and CDR2 is SFDVKD in the germline V gene. The CDR3 is 23 residues long. Trimming at V came to 1 base and at J to 0 bases, leaving 20 bases not matched to a gene.

This clone was counted between two and nine times. The gene calls are TRBV7-9 and TRBJ2-2; D call uncertain. Between the trimmed V and J ends, which lost 2 bases and 2 bases, there was a span of 6 bases. The CDR3 covers 14 residues. The germline V gene has CDR1 SEHNR and CDR2 FQNEAQ (reference sequence). The CDR3 sequence: CASSLPHNTGELFF. The CDR3 nucleotides are TGTGCCAGCAGCTTACCACACAACACCGGGGAGCTGTTTTTT.

This clone was recorded only once. This sequence joins TRBV15 and TRBJ1-2; D unresolved. Germline V CDR1 and CDR2: LNHNV, YYDKDF (reference sequence). The CDR3 consists of 12 residues. With 1 base removed from V and 4 bases from J, the gap between germline ends came to 4 bases. CDR3 in DNA: TGTGCCACCAGCAGAGGCACCTATGGCTACACCTTC. It is translated as CATSRGTYGYTF.

The chain uses TRBV5-1 and TRBJ1-4; the D gene is possibly TRBD1 (6 bases). V was cut by 5 bases and J by 5 bases, with 16 bases left in between. The germline V gene encodes CDR1 SGHRS and CDR2 YFSETQ. The CDR3 has 15 amino acids. CDR3 DNA: TGCGCCAGCAGTCGAACGGGACAATGGAATGAAAAACTGTTTTTT. This gives the protein CASSRTGQWNEKLFF. Supplemented by reference TRBV5-1 and TRBJ1-4, the full variable domain reads KAGVTQTPRYLIKTRGQQVTLSCSPISGHRSVSWYQQTPGQGLQFLFEYFSETQRNKGNFPGRFSGRQFSNSRSEMNVSTLELGDSALYLCASSRTGQWNEKLFFGSGTQLSVL.

The chain couples TRBV19 to TRBJ2-7; D is possibly TRBD1 (6 bases). The CDR3 contains 14 residues. Germline V lookup: CDR1 LNHDA, CDR2 SQIVND (reference sequence). Trimming removed 6 bases from V and 5 bases from J, with 17 bases in between. The CDR3 sequence: CASSANTGSNEQYF. CDR3 bases: TGTGCCAGTAGCGCGAATACAGGGTCCAACGAGCAGTACTTC.